This T cell receptor (beta chain) stems from a study of T cells in localized non-small cell lung cancer. With 2 bases clipped from V and 1 base from J, the junction kept 10 bases outside the gene matches. The CDR3 extends over 19 amino acids. Germline V CDR1 and CDR2: WNHNN, SYGVQD (reference sequence). The data were produced by immunoSEQ multiplex PCR, yet TCRdb's version contains in-frame clones alone and is incomplete. Of approximately 52,000 clones listed, just over 85% are singletons. The chain uses TRBV10-1 and TRBJ2-5, with 13 bases aligning to TRBD2. This TCR was sampled from a male donor at least 60 years old with stage III squamous cell lung carcinoma. Source: peripheral blood, taken before any cancer treatment. This CDR3 is CASSERTSGRECVQETQYF. Written as DNA, the CDR3 is TGCGCCAGCAGTGAGCGTACTAGCGGGAGGGAGTGTGTCCAAGAGACCCAGTACTTC.